In this sample, the clone carrying this TCR beta chain turned up a few times. Its cognate antigen is unknown. The data are from a study of beta chain features in type 1 diabetes. Findings and limits, study-wide: Insertions were fewer and deletions more numerous at VDJ junctions in type 1 diabetes patients. Researchers could not determine here whether HLA type influences TCRB rearrangement. Shortening that was moderate but significant affected the TCRB CDR3s of Type 1 diabetes patients in all four CD4+ subsets.

From germline, CDR1 is SGHAT and CDR2 FQNNGV. The CDR3 runs to 13 residues. V gave up 4 bases and J gave up 2 bases, with 5 bases separating them. Expressed TCRB transcripts were sequenced because the isolated RNA had all been reverse transcribed beforehand. This table comes from immunoSEQ multiplex PCR, and its TCRdb copy is limited to in-frame clones, with some not included. This table holds 65,000 to 100,000 clones, around 32% found once. The sequencing input was stem cell memory CD4+ T cells from blood. This rearrangement joins TRBV11-2 to TRBJ2-2; D is unresolved. The sequence derives from a woman aged 18-29 years in good health. CDR3 sequence (DNA): TGTGCCAGCAGCTCATTTAACACCGGGGAGCTGTTTTTT. This codes for CASSSFNTGELFF. Full variable domain (outside the CDR3, taken from reference TRBV11-2 and TRBJ2-2): EAGVAQSPRYKIIEKRQSVAFWCNPISGHATLYWYQQILGQGPKLLIQFQNNGVVDDSQLPKDRFSAERLKGVDSTLKIQPAKLEDSAVYLCASSSFNTGELFFGEGSRLTVL.